This T cell receptor (beta chain) originates from a study of blood T cell repertoires in COVID-19. The method was immunoSEQ multiplex PCR; TCRdb's version includes in-frame clones alone and lacks a portion of them. The sample has about 39,000 clones, 75% to 90% seen once; the top ten hold approximately 25%. The germline CDR1 and CDR2 sequences are SGDLS and YYNGEE. The CDR3 is 17 residues long. J gave up 0 bases and V 0 bases, and 6 bases lay outside the gene matches. V gene TRBV9 combines with J gene TRBJ1-1; TRBD1 matches at 9 bases. The origin of this receptor is a man aged 45 to 65 with active or convalescent COVID-19. Sequenced: peripheral blood. For the CDR3, the DNA is TGTGCCAGCAGCGTAGAGGGGGGGGACAGGGTGAACACTGAAGCTTTCTTT. Translation: CASSVEGGDRVNTEAFF.